Following are 2 T cell receptor beta chains from one sample sequenced in a study of T cells in Graves' hyperthyroidism and ophthalmopathy. RNA transcripts gave rise to amplified TCR beta CDR3 regions. First-round RT-PCR with HTBI primers amplified the TCR CDR3 region. TCRdb itself ran the multiplex PCR reads through MiXCR, one entry per CDR3 protein. This table has around 360,000 distinct CDR3 sequences, 13% to 15% appearing once. Sequenced input: blood. These receptor sequences come from a woman aged 55-70 years with Graves' ophthalmopathy.

The table lists this clonotype with many counts. DNA of the CDR3: TGTGCCAGTCTTCTCGGGACTAGCGGGACCTCCCGGACAGATACGCAGTATTTT. Its translation is CASLLGTSGTSRTDTQYF. The chain couples TRBV2 to TRBJ2-3, with TRBD2 identical over 13 bases. CDR1 and CDR2 (germline): SNHLY, FYNNEI. V shed 9 bases, J shed 3 bases, and the junction held 15 bases outside the gene matches. CDR3 length: 18 residues. Filled out from reference TRBV2 and TRBJ2-3, the complete variable domain reads EPEVTQTPSHQVTQMGQEVILRCVPISNHLYFYWYRQILGQKVEFLVSFYNNEISEKSEIFDDQFSVERPDGSNFTLKIRSTKLEDSAMYFCASLLGTSGTSRTDTQYFGPGTRLTVL.

The chain is built from TRBV9 and TRBJ2-7; a possible D gene is TRBD1 (6 bases). Germline CDR1 and CDR2: SGDLS and YYNGEE. Trimming removed 0 bases from V and 4 bases from J, with 20 bases in between. The CDR3 has 17 residues. CDR3 residues: CASSVEPGQPFSYEQYF. CDR3 DNA sequence: TGTGCCAGCAGCGTAGAGCCCGGACAGCCTTTTTCTTACGAGCAGTACTTC.